This TCR beta chain was obtained from a study of T-cell memory formation after mild COVID-19. For the study at large: TCR clusters were largely donor specific.

Germline V gene lookup returns CDR1 SSHAT and CDR2 FNYEAQ (reference sequence). The CDR3 is 15 residues long. Study results and limitations: The study found balanced CD4/CD8 in clones contracting day 15 to 85 and a CD4+ lean in later expanders.

With constant-segment primers, 5'RACE yielded cDNA libraries of TCR alpha and TCR beta that carried sample barcodes and UMIs. TCRdb re-analysed the 5' RACE reads in MiXCR, keeping a single row per CDR3 protein. The repertoire holds roughly 150,000 distinct CDR3 sequences, with 10% to 15% as singletons. In regard to this clonotype: The antigen remains unidentified. A junction end diverges from the germline sequence, so it may reflect a read error.

The sequence derives from a man younger than 35 who had mild COVID-19 (a few samples of this study predate the infection). Cell type and time point are not known. The sample comprised PBMCs or a T cell subset sorted from them (not recorded which). V is TRBV7-7 and J is TRBJ2-5; a possible D gene is TRBD2 (6 bases). The CDR3 nucleotides are TGTGCTAGCAGCTTAGGAGGGGCCTACCAAGAGACCCAGTACTTC. Its translation: CASSLGGAYQETQYF.